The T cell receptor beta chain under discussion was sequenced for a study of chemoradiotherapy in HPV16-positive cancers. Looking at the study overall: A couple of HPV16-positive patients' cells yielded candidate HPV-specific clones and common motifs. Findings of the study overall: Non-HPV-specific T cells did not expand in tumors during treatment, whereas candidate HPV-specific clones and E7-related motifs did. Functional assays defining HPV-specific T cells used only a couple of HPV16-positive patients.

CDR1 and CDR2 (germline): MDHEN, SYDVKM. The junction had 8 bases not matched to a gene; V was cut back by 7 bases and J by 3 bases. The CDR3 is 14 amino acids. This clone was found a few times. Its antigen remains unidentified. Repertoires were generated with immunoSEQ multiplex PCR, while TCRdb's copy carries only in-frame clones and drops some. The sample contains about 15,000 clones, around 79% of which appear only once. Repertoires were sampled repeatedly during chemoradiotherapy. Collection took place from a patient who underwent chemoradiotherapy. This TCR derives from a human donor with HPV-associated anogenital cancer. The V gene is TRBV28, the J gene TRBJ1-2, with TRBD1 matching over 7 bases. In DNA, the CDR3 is TGTGCCAGCAACCGACAGGGCAGTGACTATGGCTACACCTTC. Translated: CASNRQGSDYGYTF.